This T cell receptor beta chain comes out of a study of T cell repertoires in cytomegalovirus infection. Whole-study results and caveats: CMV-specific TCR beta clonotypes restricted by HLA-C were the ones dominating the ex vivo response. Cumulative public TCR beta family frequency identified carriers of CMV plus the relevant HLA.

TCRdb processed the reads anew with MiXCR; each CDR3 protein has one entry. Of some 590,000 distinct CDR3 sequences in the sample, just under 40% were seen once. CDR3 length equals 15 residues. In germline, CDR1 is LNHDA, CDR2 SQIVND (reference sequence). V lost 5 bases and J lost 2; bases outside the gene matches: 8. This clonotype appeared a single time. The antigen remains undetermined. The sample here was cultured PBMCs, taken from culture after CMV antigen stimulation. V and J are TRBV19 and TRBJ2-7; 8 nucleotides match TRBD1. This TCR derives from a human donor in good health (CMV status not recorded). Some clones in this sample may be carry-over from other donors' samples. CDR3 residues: CASSPSRTGTYEQYF. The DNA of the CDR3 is TGTGCCAGTAGTCCTAGCCGGACAGGGACCTACGAGCAGTACTTC.